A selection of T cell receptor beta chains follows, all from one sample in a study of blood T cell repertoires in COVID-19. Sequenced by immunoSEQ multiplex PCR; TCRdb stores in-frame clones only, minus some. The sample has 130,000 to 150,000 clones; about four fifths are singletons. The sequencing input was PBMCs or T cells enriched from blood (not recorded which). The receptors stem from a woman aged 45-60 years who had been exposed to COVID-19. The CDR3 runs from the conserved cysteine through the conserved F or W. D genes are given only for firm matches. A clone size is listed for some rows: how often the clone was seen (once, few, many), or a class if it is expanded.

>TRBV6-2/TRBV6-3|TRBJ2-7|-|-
CASSKSRQGGYEQYF
TGTGCCAGCAGTAAATCCAGACAGGGAGGCTACGAGCAGTACTTC
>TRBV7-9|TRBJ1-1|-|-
CATISGMNTEAFF
TGTGCCACCATCTCAGGCATGAACACTGAAGCTTTCTTT
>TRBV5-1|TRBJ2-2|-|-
CASSLAAGETGELFF
TGCGCCAGCAGCTTGGCGGCAGGGGAAACCGGGGAGCTGTTTTTT
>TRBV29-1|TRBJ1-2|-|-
CSVDGPSPAKKGGSGYGYTF
TGCAGCGTTGATGGCCCCAGCCCGGCCAAAAAGGGTGGCTCAGGGTATGGCTACACCTTC
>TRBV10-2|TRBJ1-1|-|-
CASISTGPNTEAFF
TGCGCCAGCATTTCGACAGGACCGAACACTGAAGCTTTCTTT
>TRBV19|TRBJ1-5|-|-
CASRRTDSNQPQHF
TGTGCCAGTAGGAGGACAGATAGCAATCAGCCCCAGCATTTT
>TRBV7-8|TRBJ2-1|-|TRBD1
CASSLPRTGGPNEQFF
TGTGCCAGCAGCTTACCTCGGACAGGGGGGCCCAATGAGCAGTTCTTC
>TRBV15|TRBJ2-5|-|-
CATSRDARSGETQYF
TGTGCCACCAGCAGAGATGCGAGGTCCGGAGAGACCCAGTACTTC
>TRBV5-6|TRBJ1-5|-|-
CASSLDRVGNQPQHF
TGTGCCAGCAGCTTGGACAGGGTTGGCAATCAGCCCCAGCATTTT
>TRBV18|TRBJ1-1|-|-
CASSYDRKNTEAFF
TGTGCCAGCTCGTATGACAGAAAAAACACTGAAGCTTTCTTT
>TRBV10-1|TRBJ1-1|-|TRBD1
CASSPGQENTEAFF
TGCGCCAGCAGCCCGGGACAGGAGAACACTGAAGCTTTCTTT
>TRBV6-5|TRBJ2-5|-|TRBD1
CASRPPGQGQETQYF
TGTGCCAGCAGGCCGCCGGGACAGGGGCAAGAGACCCAGTACTTC
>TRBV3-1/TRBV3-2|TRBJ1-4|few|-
CASSQDKGRFPEKLFF
TGTGCCAGCAGCCAAGATAAGGGGCGGTTTCCTGAAAAACTGTTTTTT
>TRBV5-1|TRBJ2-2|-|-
CASSLWPLQEDGELFF
TGCGCCAGCAGCTTGTGGCCTTTGCAGGAGGACGGGGAGCTGTTTTTT
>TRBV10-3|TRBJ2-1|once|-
CAISGASRDGSYNEQFF
TGTGCCATCAGTGGGGCGTCCCGGGATGGCTCCTACAATGAGCAGTTCTTC
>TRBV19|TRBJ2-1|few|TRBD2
CASSTRGDSYNEQFF
TGTGCCAGTAGTACTCGGGGGGACTCCTACAATGAGCAGTTCTTC
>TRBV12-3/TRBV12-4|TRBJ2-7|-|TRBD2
CASTTSGREEQYF
TGTGCCAGCACTACTAGCGGGAGGGAGGAGCAGTACTTC
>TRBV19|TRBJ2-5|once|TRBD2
CASSNSGRAQETQYF
TGTGCCAGTAGTAATAGCGGGAGGGCCCAAGAGACCCAGTACTTC
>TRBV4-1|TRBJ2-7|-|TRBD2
CASSRLKLAGGRSEQYF
TGCGCCAGCAGCCGCTTAAAGCTAGCGGGAGGGCGAAGCGAGCAGTACTTC
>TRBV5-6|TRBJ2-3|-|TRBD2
CASSTLAGGHPQYF
TGTGCCAGCAGCACACTAGCGGGGGGGCACCCGCAGTATTTT
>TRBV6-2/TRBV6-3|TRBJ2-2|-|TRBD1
CASSGPGQGGWELFF
TGTGCCAGCAGCGGGCCGGGACAGGGAGGCTGGGAGCTGTTTTTT
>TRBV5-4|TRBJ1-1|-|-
CASSWGLGGEAFF
TGTGCCAGCAGCTGGGGGCTGGGCGGGGAAGCTTTCTTT
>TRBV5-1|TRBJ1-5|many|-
CASSLTRVSFIIGNQPQHF
TGCGCCAGCAGCTTGACCAGGGTTTCTTTTATAATTGGCAATCAGCCCCAGCATTTT
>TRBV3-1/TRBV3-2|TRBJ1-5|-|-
CASSQYQGLAQHF
TGTGCCAGCAGCCAATATCAGGGGTTGGCCCAGCATTTT
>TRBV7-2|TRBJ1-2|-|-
CASSLQGLNYGYTF
TGTGCCAGCAGCTTGCAGGGATTAAACTATGGCTACACCTTC
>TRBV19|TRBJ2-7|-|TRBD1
CASRGQGPEQYF
TGTGCCAGTAGGGGACAGGGACCCGAGCAGTACTTC
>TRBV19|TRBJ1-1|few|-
CASSIVPTMNTEAFF
TGTGCCAGTAGTATAGTACCAACTATGAACACTGAAGCTTTCTTT
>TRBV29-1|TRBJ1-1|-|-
CSVAPQGRNTEAFF
TGCAGCGTTGCCCCTCAGGGTCGGAACACTGAAGCTTTCTTT